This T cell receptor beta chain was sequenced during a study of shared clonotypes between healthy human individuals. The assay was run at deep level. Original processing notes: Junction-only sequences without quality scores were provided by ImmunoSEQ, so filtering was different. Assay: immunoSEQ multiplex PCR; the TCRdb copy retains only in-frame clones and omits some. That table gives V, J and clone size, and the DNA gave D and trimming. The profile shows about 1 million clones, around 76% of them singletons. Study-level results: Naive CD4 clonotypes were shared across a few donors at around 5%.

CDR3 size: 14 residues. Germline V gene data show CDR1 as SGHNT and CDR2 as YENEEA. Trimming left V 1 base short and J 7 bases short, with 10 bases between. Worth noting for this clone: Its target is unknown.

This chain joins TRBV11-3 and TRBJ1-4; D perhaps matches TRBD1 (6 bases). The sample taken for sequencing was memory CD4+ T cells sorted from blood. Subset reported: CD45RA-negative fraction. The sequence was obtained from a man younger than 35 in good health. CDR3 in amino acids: CASSLAQGGEKLFF. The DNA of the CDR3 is TGTGCCAGCAGCTTAGCACAGGGAGGTGAAAAACTGTTTTTT.